These T cell receptor beta chains were read from a single sample in a study of OX40 agonist ivuxolimab in advanced cancers. Only in-frame clones appear in the TCRdb table, and some are missing; sequencing was by immunoSEQ multiplex PCR. The sample lists about 46,000 clones, approximately 90% occurring once. Material: CD4+ or CD8+ T cells sorted from blood, obtained in a trial of the OX40 agonist ivuxolimab. The receptors were sampled from an adult with an advanced solid tumor such as melanoma, head and neck, liver or kidney cancer. The CDR3 runs from the conserved cysteine through the conserved F or W. The D gene is left open where the match is weak. Where a row states a size, it is once, few, many or the class of an expanded clone; other rows omit it.

V gene	J gene	clone size	D gene	CDR3 DNA	CDR3 protein
TRBV5-4	TRBJ2-5	NA	NA	TGTGCCAGCAGCTTGTGGGGGATGGAGGAGACCCAGTACTTC	CASSLWGMEETQYF
TRBV6-5	TRBJ2-3	NA	TRBD1	TGTGCCAGCAGTTACACGGGACAGAGCACAGATACGCAGTATTTT	CASSYTGQSTDTQYF
TRBV7-9	TRBJ2-2	NA	NA	TGTGCCAGCAGCCCGGCGAGGAACACCGGGGAGCTGTTTTTT	CASSPARNTGELFF
TRBV9	TRBJ2-2	NA	TRBD2	TGTGCCAGCAGCCTGGTGGCTAGCGGGCCAAATAGACCGAACACCGGGGAGCTGTTTTTT	CASSLVASGPNRPNTGELFF
TRBV7-2	TRBJ1-3	NA	NA	TGTGCCAGCAGCGTCACAGGTACTTCTGGAAACACCATATATTTT	CASSVTGTSGNTIYF
TRBV6-6	TRBJ1-1	few	NA	TGTGCCAGCAGTTACCGGGACAACACTGAAGCTTTCTTT	CASSYRDNTEAFF
TRBV19	TRBJ2-7	NA	NA	TGTGCCAGTAGTATAGGTGGGGTCTCCTACGAGCAGTACTTC	CASSIGGVSYEQYF
TRBV7-9	TRBJ1-1	few	NA	TGTGCCAGCACTCAGGGTGAAGCTTTCTTT	CASTQGEAFF
TRBV21-1	TRBJ2-2	NA	NA	TGTGCCAGCAACAGTCTGGCGGGGACCACCTGCGGGGAGCTGTTTTTT	CASNSLAGTTCGELFF
TRBV15	TRBJ2-3	NA	TRBD2	TGTGCCACCAGCAGTTTTGCGGGGGGAAGCACAGATACGCAGTATTTT	CATSSFAGGSTDTQYF
TRBV28	TRBJ2-3	once	NA	TGTGCCAGCAGTCCAGGGTACACAGATACGCAGTATTTT	CASSPGYTDTQYF
TRBV10-3	TRBJ2-5	NA	TRBD2	TGTGCCATCAGTGAGTCAAGCGGGGGGCTGGAGACCCAGTACTTC	CAISESSGGLETQYF
TRBV5-6	TRBJ2-7	NA	TRBD1	TGTGCCAGCAGCTTGGGGCACGGGACAGGGTCCGAGCAGTACTTC	CASSLGHGTGSEQYF
TRBV6-5	TRBJ1-4	NA	NA	TGTGCCAGCAGTACATCGGGACCGGCTGGTGAAAAACTGTTTTTT	CASSTSGPAGEKLFF
TRBV9	TRBJ2-2	once	TRBD1	TGTGCCAGCAGCGAGGGACAGGGGGCCAGCGGGGAGCTGTTTTTT	CASSEGQGASGELFF
TRBV14	TRBJ1-1	NA	NA	TGTGCCAGCAGCCAAGAGAAAATGCGCAGGTCCAGGAACACTGAAGCTTTCTTT	CASSQEKMRRSRNTEAFF
TRBV28	TRBJ2-2	NA	TRBD1	TGTGCCAGCAGTTTAGTCCCAAGAGACAGGGGATTCACCGGGGAGCTGTTTTTT	CASSLVPRDRGFTGELFF
TRBV27	TRBJ2-1	NA	NA	TGTGCCAGCAGTCCTCTAGGGGAACATGAGCAGTTCTTC	CASSPLGEHEQFF
TRBV25-1	TRBJ1-2	NA	NA	TGTGCCAGCAGTGACAGGTACTATGGCTACACCTTC	CASSDRYYGYTF
TRBV11-2	TRBJ2-1	NA	NA	TGTGCCAGCAGCCACGGGACATCTACCAATGAGCAGTTCTTC	CASSHGTSTNEQFF
TRBV7-2	TRBJ1-4	NA	NA	TGTGCCAGCAGCTTATTTGGCAGGGACGGGGATGAAAAACTGTTTTTT	CASSLFGRDGDEKLFF
TRBV11-2	TRBJ2-1	NA	TRBD2	TGTGCCAGCAGCCTAGGACTAGCGGGAGGGCAAAGCTGGTACAATGAGCAGTTCTTC	CASSLGLAGGQSWYNEQFF
TRBV14	TRBJ2-7	NA	NA	TGTGCCAGCAGCCAAGTTTGGTACGAGCAGTACTTC	CASSQVWYEQYF
TRBV27	TRBJ1-6	once	NA	TGTGCCAGCACCGTAACACCTGGATCTCCCCTCCACTTT	CASTVTPGSPLHF
TRBV30	TRBJ2-5	NA	NA	TGTGCCTGGAGTACCCCGGGACAGACCCAGTACTTC	CAWSTPGQTQYF
TRBV19	TRBJ1-5	NA	TRBD1	TGTGCCAGTAGTATAGGACAGGGGCCCGGTAACAATCAGCCCCAGCATTTT	CASSIGQGPGNNQPQHF
TRBV11-3	TRBJ2-2	NA	TRBD2	TGTGCCAGCAGCTTGACGGGACTAGCGGGAGGGCCGAAAACCGGGGAGCTGTTTTTT	CASSLTGLAGGPKTGELFF
TRBV27	TRBJ2-2	few	NA	TGTGCCAGCTCTCTTCCGGGACGAGCCGGGGAGCTGTTTTTT	CASSLPGRAGELFF
TRBV5-6	TRBJ1-6	NA	NA	TGTGCCAGCAGCAGGGGGTATTCACCCCTCCACTTT	CASSRGYSPLHF
TRBV12-1	TRBJ1-6	NA	NA	TGTGCCACTGAGGGGACTAATTCACCCCTCCACTTT	CATEGTNSPLHF
TRBV11-2	TRBJ2-7	NA	NA	TGTGCCAGCAGCTGGCCAGGGGACTACGAGCAGTACTTC	CASSWPGDYEQYF
TRBV30	TRBJ1-2	NA	NA	TGTGCCTGGAGCGCGAGTCGTTTCTATGGCTACACCTTC	CAWSASRFYGYTF
TRBV27	TRBJ2-7	once	NA	TGTGCCACCGGCGCGGCCAACTACGAGCAGTACTTC	CATGAANYEQYF
TRBV6-1	TRBJ2-7	NA	TRBD1	TGTGCCAGCAGTGAATGGACAGGGGGTAGCTACGAGCAGTACTTC	CASSEWTGGSYEQYF
TRBV10-3	TRBJ2-7	NA	TRBD2	TGTGCCATCTTCCGGGAGGACTCCTACGAGCAGTACTTC	CAIFREDSYEQYF
TRBV29-1	TRBJ2-1	NA	NA	TGCAGCGTTGAGGTCAGACAGAACAATGAGCAGTTCTTC	CSVEVRQNNEQFF
TRBV9	TRBJ2-1	NA	TRBD2	TGTGCCAGCAGCCCCGGGACTAGTTACAATGAGCAGTTCTTC	CASSPGTSYNEQFF
TRBV4-3	TRBJ2-7	once	TRBD1	TGCGCCAGCAGCCACGCGCTAGGGGGCGGTCTCTCCTACGAGCAGTACTTC	CASSHALGGGLSYEQYF
TRBV5-5	TRBJ2-5	NA	NA	TGTGCCAGCAGCTCAGATACTGGACTCGCGAGACAAGAGACCCAGTACTTC	CASSSDTGLARQETQYF
TRBV7-9	TRBJ2-7	NA	NA	TGTGCCAGCAGCTTTGGACCGGGGACACGCGAGCAGTACTTC	CASSFGPGTREQYF
TRBV5-4	TRBJ1-2	NA	NA	TGTGCCAGCAGCTCCGACGGGTTGCACTATGGCTACACCTTC	CASSSDGLHYGYTF
TRBV7-9	TRBJ2-5	NA	NA	TGTGCCAGCAGCCTAGACCGTGCTCGGGAGACCCAGTACTTC	CASSLDRARETQYF
TRBV28	TRBJ1-4	NA	NA	TGTGCCAGCAGTTTACCAACTAATGAAAAACTGTTTTTT	CASSLPTNEKLFF